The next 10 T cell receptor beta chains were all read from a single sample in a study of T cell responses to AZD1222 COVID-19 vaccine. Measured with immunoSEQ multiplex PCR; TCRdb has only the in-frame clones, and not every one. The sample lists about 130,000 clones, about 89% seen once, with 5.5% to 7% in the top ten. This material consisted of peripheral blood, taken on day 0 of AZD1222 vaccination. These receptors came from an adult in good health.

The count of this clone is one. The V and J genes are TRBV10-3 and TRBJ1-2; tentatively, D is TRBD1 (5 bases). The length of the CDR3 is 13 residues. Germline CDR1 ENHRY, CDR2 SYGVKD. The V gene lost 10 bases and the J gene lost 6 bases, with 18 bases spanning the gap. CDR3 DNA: TGTGCCACCCAATATGGGACGACGGATGGCTACACCTTC. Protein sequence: CATQYGTTDGYTF.

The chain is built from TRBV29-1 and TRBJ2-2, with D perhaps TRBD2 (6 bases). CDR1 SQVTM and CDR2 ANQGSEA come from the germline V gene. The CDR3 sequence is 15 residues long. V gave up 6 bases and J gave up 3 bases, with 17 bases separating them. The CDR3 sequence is CSVLVAGQHTGELFF. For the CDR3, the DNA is TGCAGCGTCCTTGTGGCGGGGCAACACACCGGGGAGCTGTTTTTT.

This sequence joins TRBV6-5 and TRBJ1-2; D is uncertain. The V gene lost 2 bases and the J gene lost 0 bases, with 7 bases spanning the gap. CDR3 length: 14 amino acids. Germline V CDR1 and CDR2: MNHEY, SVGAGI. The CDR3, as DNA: TGTGCCAGCAGTTACGGGAAAGCTAACTATGGCTACACCTTC. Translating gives CASSYGKANYGYTF.

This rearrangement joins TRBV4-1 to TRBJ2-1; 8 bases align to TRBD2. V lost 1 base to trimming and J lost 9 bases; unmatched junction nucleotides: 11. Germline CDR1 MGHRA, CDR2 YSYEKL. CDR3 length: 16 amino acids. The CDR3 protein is CASSQARRLATGEQFF. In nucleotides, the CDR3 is TGCGCCAGCAGCCAAGCGCGGAGACTAGCGACCGGTGAGCAGTTCTTC.

CDR3 nucleotide sequence: TGTGCCAGCCGATTGGGGTTAGGACCACGTGGCGAGCAGTACTTC. It yields the protein CASRLGLGPRGEQYF. J is TRBJ2-7 and V is TRBV19; D ambiguous. The CDR3 is made up of 15 amino acids. Germline CDR1 reads LNHDA; CDR2 reads SQIVND (reference sequence). V dropped 9 bases and J dropped 6 bases, with 24 bases sitting between them.

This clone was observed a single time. The CDR3 DNA sequence: TGTGCCAGCAGTTTGTACGGGGAGACCCAGTACTTC. Translating it yields CASSLYGETQYF. This chain links TRBV12-3 or TRBV12-4 with TRBJ2-5; the D is unclear. There are 12 residues in the CDR3. Trimming shortened V by 3 bases and J by 5 bases, and 7 bases separated the two germline ends.

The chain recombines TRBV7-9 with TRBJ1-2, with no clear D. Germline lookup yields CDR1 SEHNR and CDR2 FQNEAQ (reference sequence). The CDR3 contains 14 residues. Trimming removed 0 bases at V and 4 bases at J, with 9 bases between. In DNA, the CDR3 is TGTGCCAGCAGCTTAGCAGGCGCAAGCTATGGCTACACCTTC. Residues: CASSLAGASYGYTF. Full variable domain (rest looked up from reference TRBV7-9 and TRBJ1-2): DTGVSQNPRHKITKRGQNVTFRCDPISEHNRLYWYRQTLGQGPEFLTYFQNEAQLEKSRLLSDRFSAERPKGSFSTLEIQRTEQGDSAMYLCASSLAGASYGYTFGSGTRLTVV.

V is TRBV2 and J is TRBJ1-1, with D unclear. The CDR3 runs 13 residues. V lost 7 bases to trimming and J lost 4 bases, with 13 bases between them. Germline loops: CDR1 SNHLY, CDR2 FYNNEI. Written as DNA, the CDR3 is TGTGCCAGCAAGCCGTCGGGGAGCACTGAAGCTTTCTTT. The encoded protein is CASKPSGSTEAFF.

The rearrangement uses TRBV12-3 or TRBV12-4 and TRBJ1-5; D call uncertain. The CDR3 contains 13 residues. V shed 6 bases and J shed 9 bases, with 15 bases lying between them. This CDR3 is CASRGDGTGPQHF. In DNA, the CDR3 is TGTGCCAGCAGGGGAGACGGCACGGGGCCCCAGCATTTT.

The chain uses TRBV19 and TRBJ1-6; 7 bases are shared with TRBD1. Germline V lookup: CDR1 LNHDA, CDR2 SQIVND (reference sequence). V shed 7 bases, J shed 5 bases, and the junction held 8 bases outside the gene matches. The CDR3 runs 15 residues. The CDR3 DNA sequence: TGTGCCAGTATGGGCAGGGGGAGGCATAATTCACCCCTCCACTTT. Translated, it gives CASMGRGRHNSPLHF.